This T cell receptor (beta chain) comes out of a study of blood T cell repertoires in COVID-19. Study-level background: COVID-19 samples from acute and convalescent phases originated in the United States, Italy and Spain. The analysed material was cDNA or gDNA that came from T cells, B-cell-depleted T cells, or PBMCs.

Original processing methods: Reference gene primer amplification yielded estimated nucleated cell counts. This table comes from immunoSEQ multiplex PCR, and its TCRdb copy is limited to in-frame clones, with some not included. D and trimming come from the DNA, and the V and J calls and clone size come from that table. The sample has under 350,000 clones, roughly 89% seen once. V shed 4 bases and J shed 1 base, with 20 bases lying between them. CDR1 MDHEN and CDR2 SYDVKM come from the germline V gene. This CDR3 region has 18 residues. Seattle enrolled patients during active infection and tracked them longitudinally.

The J gene is TRBJ2-1, the V gene TRBV28; TRBD1 is a possible D gene (6 bases). The material sequenced was peripheral blood. This TCR was sampled from a woman aged 25 to 45 with COVID-19, enrolled during active disease. CDR3 coding DNA: TGTGCCAGCAGTTCCGTAGGGACATGGGGGAAATCCTACAATGAGCAGTTCTTC. Translating it yields CASSSVGTWGKSYNEQFF.